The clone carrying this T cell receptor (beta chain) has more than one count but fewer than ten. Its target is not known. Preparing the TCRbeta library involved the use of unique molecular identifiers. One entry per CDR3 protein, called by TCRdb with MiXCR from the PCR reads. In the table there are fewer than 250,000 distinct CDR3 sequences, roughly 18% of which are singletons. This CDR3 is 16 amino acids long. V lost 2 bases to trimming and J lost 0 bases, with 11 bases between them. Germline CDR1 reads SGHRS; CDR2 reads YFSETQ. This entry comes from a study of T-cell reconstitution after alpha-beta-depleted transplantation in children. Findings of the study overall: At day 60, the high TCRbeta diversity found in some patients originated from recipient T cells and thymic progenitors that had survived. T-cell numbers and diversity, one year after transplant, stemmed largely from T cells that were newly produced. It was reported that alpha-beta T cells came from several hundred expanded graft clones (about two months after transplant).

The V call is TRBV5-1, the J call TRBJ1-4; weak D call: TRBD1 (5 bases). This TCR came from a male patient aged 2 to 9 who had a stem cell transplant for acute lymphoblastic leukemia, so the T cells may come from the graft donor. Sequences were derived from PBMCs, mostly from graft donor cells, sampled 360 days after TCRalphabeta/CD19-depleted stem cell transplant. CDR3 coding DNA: TGCGCCAGCAGCTTAGTCAACAGGACAACTAATGAAAAACTGTTTTTT. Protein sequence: CASSLVNRTTNEKLFF.